This entry concerns a single T cell receptor beta chain. Per the study methods: Nucleated cell counts were estimated from reference gene primer amplification. Generated by immunoSEQ multiplex PCR, the TCRdb table keeps only in-frame clones and is missing some. The V and J calls and clone size are taken from that table; D and trimming were inferred from the DNA. This sample carries about 190,000 clones, almost 90% of them seen once, and the ten largest clones take about 0.59%. The source of the sample is a study of blood T cell repertoires in COVID-19. About the research overall: Sites in the United States, Italy and Spain provided acute and convalescent COVID-19 samples. From T cells, B-cell-depleted T cells, or PBMCs came the material, which was cDNA or gDNA.

The specimen was peripheral blood. This receptor was identified in a man between 45 and 60 years old with acute or convalescent COVID-19.

CDR3 amino acids: CASSIQTGNQPQHF. In DNA, the CDR3 is TGTGCCAGTAGTATTCAAACAGGCAATCAGCCCCAGCATTTT. V usage is TRBV19 and J usage is TRBJ1-5; D not resolved. This CDR3 comprises 14 residues. The V gene's germline CDR1 is LNHDA and CDR2 SQIVND (reference sequence). The V end lost 3 bases, the J end lost 2 bases, and 8 bases lay between the germline ends.